This T cell receptor beta chain was retrieved from a study of CD8 T cells in Susac syndrome. The RNA input was about 0.45 to 1 ug, and it was reverse transcribed with random hexamers. TCRdb used MiXCR to reprocess the immunoSEQ multiplex PCR reads, holding one entry per CDR3 protein. The sample gives about 300,000 distinct CDR3 sequences, approximately 90% of which show up once; under 0.2% is in the top ten. Per the germline V gene, CDR1 is SGHVS and CDR2 is FQNEAQ. The CDR3 extends over 16 amino acids. The germline V and J ends were trimmed by 5 bases and 6 bases, with 23 bases remaining between them.

V usage is TRBV7-8 and J usage is TRBJ2-7; possible D gene TRBD1, 6 bases. The TCR was taken from a human donor with multiple sclerosis. Material: CD8+ T cells from PBMCs. CDR3 coding DNA: TGTGCCAGCAGCCCTAGCACAGGGTTTCGGTCGACCGAGCAGTACTTC. It codes for CASSPSTGFRSTEQYF.